What follows are 29 T cell receptor beta chains derived from one specimen sequenced in a study of CD8+CD57+ T cells in acquired aplastic anemia. TCR beta VDJ combinations and CDR3 sequences were profiled from genomic DNA. TCRdb ran MiXCR on the reads and lists one entry per CDR3 protein. The sample consists of 95,000 to 150,000 distinct CDR3 sequences, about 43% of them appearing once. Sequencing was done on patients that had shown CD8+CD57+ cell expansion by flow cytometry. The sequenced sample was sorted CD4+, CD8+, or CD8+CD57+ T cells (not recorded which) from PBMCs. The origin of the receptors is a human donor with aplastic anemia.

The rearrangement joins TRBV25-1 to TRBJ1-2, with D possibly TRBD1 on 5 matching bases. Trimming cost V 3 bases and J 6 bases, with 11 bases left between them. Germline V gene sequence: CDR1 MGHDK, CDR2 SYGVNS. This CDR3 is 13 amino acids long. In DNA form, the CDR3 reads TGTGCCAGCAGTGACTATGCGGGGGATGGCTACACCTTC. Amino acids: CASSDYAGDGYTF.

The V gene is TRBV25-1, the J gene TRBJ2-7; 9 bases agree with TRBD2. Per the germline V gene, CDR1 is MGHDK and CDR2 is SYGVNS. This CDR3 comprises 16 residues. Here the CDR3 reads CTSSPRWDSGGSEQYV. CDR3 DNA: TGCACCAGCAGTCCAAGATGGGATAGCGGGGGTTCCGAGCAGTACGTC.

This clonotype was seen ten or more times. This chain links TRBV7-9 with TRBJ1-2; D remains ambiguous. Trimming shortened V by 5 bases and J by 4 bases, and 8 bases separated the two germline ends. This CDR3 comprises 12 residues. Looked up from germline, CDR1 is SEHNR and CDR2 is FQNEAQ (reference sequence). The chain's CDR3 is CASSPDRYGYTF. The CDR3, as DNA: TGTGCCAGCAGCCCGGACCGCTATGGCTACACCTTC.

Worth noting for this clonotype: One base away lies a much larger clone, so this may be a sequencing read error. This chain links TRBV11-2 with TRBJ2-7; maybe TRBD1 (5 bases). Germline V gene sequence: CDR1 SGHAT, CDR2 FQNNGV. The CDR3 runs 16 residues. Written as DNA, the CDR3 is TGTGCCAGCAGCCTCCGAGGTCAGGGCCCGACTTACGTGCAGTACTTC. Translation gives CASSLRGQGPTYVQYF.

This clonotype was counted ten times or more. The chain employs TRBV20-1 and TRBJ1-5; D is unclear. The CDR3 runs 14 residues. With 0 bases removed from V and 7 bases from J, the gap between germline ends came to 13 bases. CDR1 is DFQATT and CDR2 is SNEGSKA in the germline V gene (reference sequence). In nucleotides, the CDR3 is TGCAGTGCTAGAGAGGGCTCCCCGAGACAGCCCCAGCATTTT. It specifies CSAREGSPRQPQHF.

The chain is built from TRBV15 and TRBJ2-7; D may be TRBD2 (6 bases). This CDR3 contains 13 residues. V lost 5 bases and J lost 4, with 12 bases in between. Looked up from germline, CDR1 is LNHNV and CDR2 is YYDKDF (reference sequence). CDR3 loop: CATSWGEGYEQYV. The CDR3 DNA sequence: TGTGCCACCAGCTGGGGGGAAGGATACGAGCAGTACGTC.

The J gene is TRBJ2-7, the V gene TRBV9; no clear D. The CDR3 is made up of 12 amino acids. The V end was cut by 6 bases, the J end by 0 bases, with 7 bases between. Germline lookup yields CDR1 SGDLS and CDR2 YYNGEE. In DNA form, the CDR3 reads TGTGCCAGCAAGGTGGGCTCCTACGAGCAGTACTTC. It yields the protein CASKVGSYEQYF. The variable domain in full, completed from reference TRBV9 and TRBJ2-7, reads DSGVTQTPKHLITATGQRVTLRCSPRSGDLSVYWYQQSLDQGLQFLIQYYNGEERAKGNILERFSAQQFPDLHSELNLSSLELGDSALYFCASKVGSYEQYFGPGTRLTVT.

On this clonotype itself: A single base separates this from a much larger clone, so it may be a read error. V gene TRBV5-1 combines with J gene TRBJ2-5; the D call may be TRBD1 or TRBD2 (5 bases each). Germline V gives CDR1 SGHRS, CDR2 YFSETQ. The CDR3 consists of 13 residues. CDR3 amino acids: CASSRDPQEAQYF. CDR3 sequence (DNA): TGCGCCAGCAGCAGGGACCCGCAAGAGGCCCAGTACTTC.

This clonotype appeared many times. The gene calls are TRBV19 and TRBJ1-1; 7 positions agree with TRBD1. Germline trimming cut 6 bases from V and 1 base from J; bases unmatched to any gene: 11. Germline assignment: CDR1 LNHDA and CDR2 SQIVND (reference sequence). This CDR3 is 16 amino acids long. CDR3 bases: TGTGCCAGTAGCCCAGGGGGGCATCAACAGAACACTGAAGCTTTCTTT. This gives the protein CASSPGGHQQNTEAFF.

This clonotype was detected many times. The chain links TRBV29-1 to TRBJ2-7, with a possible D match to TRBD1 (6 bases). In germline, CDR1 is SQVTM, CDR2 ANQGSEA. Trimming took off 7 bases at V and 6 bases at J, with 16 bases between the two ends. The CDR3 has 12 amino acids. The CDR3 DNA reads as TGCAGCGGTGCACAGGGTCGAGGCGAGCAGTACTTC. Its translation: CSGAQGRGEQYF.

V usage is TRBV5-1 and J usage is TRBJ1-1; a weak D match, TRBD1 (6 bases). Trimming shortened V by 0 bases and J by 0 bases, and 9 bases separated the two germline ends. Germline loops: CDR1 SGHRS, CDR2 YFSETQ. This CDR3 has 15 residues. CDR3 coding DNA: TGCGCCAGCAGCTTGGCCGACAGGATGAACACTGAAGCTTTCTTT. This encodes CASSLADRMNTEAFF.

The chain links TRBV7-2 to TRBJ2-7; 7 bases agree with TRBD2. The CDR3 runs 14 residues. Looked up from germline, CDR1 is SGHTA and CDR2 is FQGNSA. Losses at the gene ends were 7 bases for V and 4 bases for J; bases not matched to a gene: 10. The CDR3 reads CASTPGRVVYEQYF. As DNA, the CDR3 is TGTGCCAGCACCCCGGGGAGGGTTGTATACGAGCAGTACTTC.

A word on this clonotype: The junction and the germline gene differ at one end; a read error may be behind it. The chain employs TRBV10-2 and TRBJ1-6, with a possible D match to TRBD1 (6 bases). The CDR3 totals 15 residues. Germline values: CDR1 WSHSY, CDR2 SAAADI. CDR3 in DNA: TGTGCCAGCAGCGTGACAGGAAATAGTAATTCACCCCTCCACTTT. It yields the protein CASSVTGNSNSPLHF.

This clonotype was seen at least ten times. The chain links TRBV9 to TRBJ1-1, with 8 bases aligning to TRBD1. This CDR3 contains 15 residues. V dropped 1 base and J dropped 2; count of bases not matched to a gene: 4. Germline V gives CDR1 SGDLS, CDR2 YYNGEE. CDR3 nucleotide sequence: TGTGCCAGCAGCGTAATGACAGGGGTTAACACTGAAGCTTTCTTT. Translation: CASSVMTGVNTEAFF.

A remark on this clonotype: This may come from a read error, since a much larger clone is one base off. Written as DNA, the CDR3 is TGTGCCAGCAGGGGGGACGGCTTGCAGCCCCAGCATTTT. The encoded protein is CASRGDGLQPQHF. The rearrangement links TRBV6-1 to TRBJ1-5; D is possibly TRBD1 (5 bases). The germline V gene has CDR1 MNHNS and CDR2 SASEGT. CDR3 length: 13 residues. V was clipped by 6 bases and J by 7 bases, with 13 bases between them.

The J gene is TRBJ1-2, the V gene TRBV5-6; 12 nucleotides align to TRBD1. Germline V gene sequence: CDR1 SGHDT, CDR2 YYEEEE. V gave up 5 bases and J gave up 4 bases; unmatched junction bases: 9. The CDR3 is made up of 16 amino acids. DNA for the CDR3: TGTGCCAGCAGTTTCCCCGGGACAGGGGGCCTCTATGGCTACACCTTC. It codes for CASSFPGTGGLYGYTF. Supplemented by reference TRBV5-6 and TRBJ1-2, the full variable domain reads DAGVTQSPTHLIKTRGQQVTLRCSPKSGHDTVSWYQQALGQGPQFIFQYYEEEERQRGNFPDRFSGHQFPNYSSELNVNALLLGDSALYLCASSFPGTGGLYGYTFGSGTRLTVV.

About this clonotype itself: A much larger clonotype is one base distant, so this may be a read error. V and J are TRBV13 and TRBJ2-7; 7 bases map to TRBD2. The CDR3 contains 16 residues. Unmatched junction bases numbered 14, after V lost 3 bases and J lost 6 bases. Germline V CDR1 and CDR2: PRHDT, FYEKMQ (reference sequence). CDR3 sequence: CASSFGVLTGGSEQYV. As DNA, the CDR3 is TGTGCCAGCAGCTTCGGGGTTCTGACGGGGGGAAGCGAGCAGTACGTC.

This clonotype was detected many times. As DNA, the CDR3 is TGTGCCAGCAGTTTAGGGGGGGGCCGGGAGACCCAGTACTTC. Amino acids: CASSLGGGRETQYF. The chain joins TRBV12-3 or TRBV12-4 to TRBJ2-5; D is possibly TRBD2 (7 bases). V was cut by 1 base and J by 5 bases, with 11 bases left in between. The CDR3 is 14 amino acids.

A word on this clonotype: A read error is possible here, since a much larger clone lies one base away. This rearrangement joins TRBV5-1 to TRBJ1-4; weak D call: TRBD1 (5 bases). The CDR3 sequence is 14 residues long. Germline V CDR1 and CDR2: SGHRS, YFSETQ. Trimming took off 7 bases at V and 0 bases at J, with 10 bases between the two ends. CDR3 amino acids: CASQGSATNEKLFF. CDR3 DNA sequence: TGCGCCAGCCAGGGATCCGCAACTAATGAAAAACTGTTTTTT.

The rearrangement links TRBV29-1 to TRBJ2-7, with D maybe TRBD2 (6 bases). The germline CDR1 and CDR2 sequences are SQVTM and ANQGSEA. The CDR3 is 13 amino acids. The germline V and J ends were trimmed by 2 bases and 5 bases, with 13 bases remaining between them. Here the CDR3 reads CSVESKGGNEQYV. CDR3 bases: TGCAGCGTTGAATCGAAAGGAGGGAACGAGCAGTACGTC.

This clonotype was detected ten times or more. This rearrangement joins TRBV2 to TRBJ1-2; no clear D gene. Germline lookup yields CDR1 SNHLY and CDR2 FYNNEI. Trimming shortened V by 8 bases and J by 6 bases, and 16 bases separated the two germline ends. The CDR3 loop spans 13 amino acids. The CDR3 reads CASSPEASHGYTF. The DNA for the CDR3 is TGTGCCAGCTCCCCTGAGGCAAGTCATGGCTACACCTTC.

The chain uses TRBV24-1 and TRBJ2-7; 8 positions match TRBD1. CDR1 is KGHDR, CDR2 SFDVKD, per germline. The V segment lost 0 bases and the J segment 2 bases; nucleotides outside the gene matches: 8. The CDR3 runs to 17 residues. The chain's CDR3 is CATSDLTETGVTYEQYF. The CDR3 region has the DNA TGTGCCACCAGTGATTTGACTGAGACAGGGGTTACCTACGAGCAGTACTTC.

This sequence joins TRBV12-3 or TRBV12-4 and TRBJ2-7, with 11 bases aligning to TRBD2. Losses at the gene ends were 6 bases for V and 1 base for J; bases not matched to a gene: 2. The CDR3 consists of 14 residues. CDR3: CASRTSGRSYEQYF. Written as DNA, the CDR3 is TGTGCCAGCAGAACTAGCGGGAGATCCTACGAGCAGTACTTC.

The CDR3 protein is CSARAGGNQPQHF. The CDR3 DNA follows: TGCAGTGCTAGAGCCGGGGGCAATCAGCCCCAGCATTTT. V is TRBV20-1 and J is TRBJ1-5; D is unresolved. CDR1 is DFQATT, CDR2 SNEGSKA, per germline (reference sequence). The CDR3 is 13 residues long. Trimming removed 1 base from V and 2 bases from J, with 6 bases in between.

This clonotype was detected only a few times. The rearrangement links TRBV18 to TRBJ1-1; no definite D call. Trimming removed 6 bases at V and 1 base at J, with 9 bases between. Germline V gene lookup returns CDR1 KGHSH and CDR2 LQKENI. The CDR3 extends over 13 amino acids. As DNA, the CDR3 is TGTGCCAGCTCTCGGGAGGGGAACACTGAAGCTTTCTTT. Its protein product is CASSREGNTEAFF. Full variable domain (rest looked up from reference TRBV18 and TRBJ1-1): NAGVMQNPRHLVRRRGQEARLRCSPMKGHSHVYWYRQLPEEGLKFMVYLQKENIIDESGMPKERFSAEFPKEGPSILRIQQVVRGDSAAYFCASSREGNTEAFFGQGTRLTVV.

This clonotype was found once. This chain links TRBV4-1 with TRBJ1-1; D is uncertain. This CDR3 spans 13 amino acids. Germline CDR1 reads MGHRA; CDR2 reads YSYEKL. V lost 1 base and J lost 8, with 11 bases in between. This CDR3 is CASSQGRGKEAFF. DNA for the CDR3: TGCGCCAGCAGCCAAGGGAGAGGGAAGGAAGCTTTCTTT.

This clonotype has at least ten counts. The chain has TRBV6-5 and TRBJ1-5, with D uncertain. Trimming stripped 2 bases from V and 7 bases from J, with 9 bases between. This CDR3 is 13 amino acids long. CDR1 and CDR2 from the germline V gene are MNHEY and SVGAGI. CDR3 residues: CASSYLRYQPQHF. Written as DNA, the CDR3 is TGTGCCAGCAGTTACCTAAGATACCAGCCCCAGCATTTT.

CDR3 loop: CASSSDRVGYEQYF. The CDR3 DNA reads TGTGCCAGCAGCTCCGACAGGGTGGGCTACGAGCAGTACTTC. This rearrangement joins TRBV7-9 to TRBJ2-7; 7 nucleotides match TRBD1. Trimming at V came to 4 bases and at J to 3 bases, leaving 6 bases not matched to a gene. Germline CDR1 and CDR2: SEHNR and FQNEAQ (reference sequence). The length of the CDR3 is 14 residues.

This clonotype has ten or more counts. V is TRBV5-1 and J is TRBJ2-1; TRBD1 might be the D (5 bases). Germline CDR1 reads SGHRS; CDR2 reads YFSETQ. With 1 base removed from V and 0 bases from J, the gap between germline ends came to 8 bases. The CDR3 length is 15 residues. CDR3 sequence reads: CASSLRQGSYNEQFF. CDR3 nucleotide sequence: TGCGCCAGCAGCTTGAGGCAGGGCTCCTACAATGAGCAGTTCTTC.